The 27 T cell receptor beta chains in this list originate from one sample, sequenced in a study of blood T cell repertoires in COVID-19. Some clones are missing from TCRdb's copy, which holds only in-frame ones; the method was immunoSEQ multiplex PCR. Of some 100,000 clones listed, 80% to 95% are singletons. The sequencing sample was made of peripheral blood. The receptors originated from a man in his sixties with acute or convalescent COVID-19.

The CDR3 here is CASRASGNYNEQFF. CDR3 in DNA: TGTGCCAGTAGGGCGAGCGGGAACTACAATGAGCAGTTCTTC. The chain carries TRBV19 and TRBJ2-1; 7 bases are shared with TRBD2. The germline gives CDR1 LNHDA, CDR2 SQIVND (reference sequence). V lost 6 bases to trimming and J lost 3 bases; unmatched junction nucleotides: 5. This CDR3 has 14 amino acids.

The J gene is TRBJ1-1, the V gene TRBV10-2; weak D call: TRBD1 (5 bases). The CDR3 is made up of 11 amino acids. The germline CDR1 and CDR2 sequences are WSHSY and SAAADI. Between the trimmed V and J ends, which lost 7 bases and 7 bases, there was a span of 10 bases. The CDR3: CASTQGNEAFF. Written as DNA, the CDR3 is TGCGCCAGCACTCAGGGAAATGAAGCTTTCTTT.

The chain employs TRBV30 and TRBJ1-2; maybe TRBD1 (5 bases). Germline V gene data show CDR1 as GTSNPN and CDR2 as SVGIG (reference sequence). The CDR3 length is 14 residues. Trimming removed 0 bases from V and 4 bases from J, with 12 bases in between. CDR3 bases: TGTGCCTGGAGTGTCGGCAGGGTAATCTATGGCTACACCTTC. It translates to CAWSVGRVIYGYTF.

The chain links TRBV10-1 to TRBJ1-1, with D perhaps matching TRBD1 (6 bases). CDR1 and CDR2 (germline): WNHNN, SYGVQD (reference sequence). Trimming pared 3 bases from V and 4 bases from J, leaving 15 bases between. This CDR3 contains 15 residues. The CDR3: CASSEGGAAGTEAFF. The DNA of the CDR3 is TGCGCCAGCAGTGAAGGGGGGGCGGCCGGCACTGAAGCTTTCTTT.

The chain has TRBV6-5 and TRBJ1-1; TRBD1 agrees at 7 bases. Germline CDR1 and CDR2: MNHEY and SVGAGI. There are 15 residues in the CDR3. J was trimmed by 4 bases and V by 6 bases; bases with no gene match: 11. As DNA, the CDR3 is TGTGCCAGCAGCCGGGAAGGGGGCAGGGGCACTGAAGCTTTCTTT. Protein product: CASSREGGRGTEAFF.

The chain recombines TRBV6-5 with TRBJ1-2, with 8 bases matching TRBD1. This CDR3 is built from 14 residues. Germline CDR1 is MNHEY and CDR2 is SVGAGI. Germline trimming cut 6 bases from V and 3 bases from J; bases unmatched to any gene: 6. CDR3 loop: CASSKDRADYGYTF. As DNA, the CDR3 is TGTGCCAGCAGCAAGGACAGGGCTGACTATGGCTACACCTTC.

The chain carries TRBV2 and TRBJ1-2; 8 nucleotides align to TRBD1. V was pared by 5 bases and J by 0 bases, with 2 bases of the junction left unmatched. The CDR3 covers 14 residues. The germline V gene encodes CDR1 SNHLY and CDR2 FYNNEI. DNA of the CDR3: TGTGCCAGCAGTCGGGACAGGACTAACTATGGCTACACCTTC. Translating it yields CASSRDRTNYGYTF.

This clone has only one observation. This chain uses TRBV10-1 with TRBJ2-2; 7 bases map to TRBD1. V lost 8 bases and J lost 4; bases outside the gene matches: 7. Germline V gives CDR1 WNHNN, CDR2 SYGVQD (reference sequence). This CDR3 comprises 14 residues. CDR3 sequence: CASRQGEGTGELFF. CDR3 DNA: TGCGCCAGCCGACAGGGCGAAGGCACCGGGGAGCTGTTTTTT.

There are a few counts of this clone. The rearrangement uses TRBV7-6 and TRBJ2-2, with TRBD2 as a possible D gene (6 bases). CDR3 length: 16 amino acids. The V gene's germline CDR1 is SGHVS and CDR2 FNYEAQ. Trimming cost V 1 base and J 6 bases, with 15 bases left between them. The CDR3 DNA is TGTGCCAGCAGCTTAGGAGTCGGGGGTGGGGCCGGGGAGCTGTTTTTT. Translated: CASSLGVGGGAGELFF.

J is TRBJ1-3 and V is TRBV29-1, with TRBD1 as a possible D gene (5 bases). Germline loops: CDR1 SQVTM, CDR2 ANQGSEA. The CDR3 extends over 15 amino acids. Trimming removed 4 bases from V and 0 bases from J, with 13 bases in between. For the CDR3, the DNA is TGCAGCGTTGTTGGTGAGACAGACTCTGGAAACACCATATATTTT. It codes for CSVVGETDSGNTIYF.

The chain couples TRBV28 to TRBJ2-3, with 8 bases lining up with TRBD1. The CDR3 totals 14 residues. Trimming cost V 5 bases and J 4 bases; bases outside gene matches: 5. The germline gives CDR1 MDHEN, CDR2 SYDVKM. The CDR3 bases are TGTGCCAGCAGTACTGACAGGGGCGCAGATACGCAGTATTTT. Protein product: CASSTDRGADTQYF.

The rearrangement uses TRBV27 and TRBJ1-1, with D unclear. Deletions cut 6 bases from V and 0 bases from J, with 11 bases between. This CDR3 is 14 amino acids long. From germline, CDR1 is MNHEY and CDR2 SMNVEV (reference sequence). The CDR3 loop is CASRLLDLNTEAFF. The CDR3 DNA reads TGTGCCAGCAGGCTCCTCGACTTGAACACTGAAGCTTTCTTT.

V gene TRBV18 combines with J gene TRBJ1-1; tentative D call: TRBD1 (5 bases). CDR1 and CDR2 (germline): KGHSH, LQKENI. This CDR3 spans 14 amino acids. V lost 4 bases and J 4 bases, leaving 13 bases between the germline ends. DNA of the CDR3: TGTGCCAGCTCACTGGGGAGGGACTCCACTGAAGCTTTCTTT. This translates into CASSLGRDSTEAFF.

The sample holds one count of this clone. This sequence joins TRBV4-1 and TRBJ2-1; TRBD2 is a possible D gene (6 bases). Germline V gene sequence: CDR1 MGHRA, CDR2 YSYEKL. The CDR3 is 14 residues long. Trimming removed 0 bases at V and 15 bases at J, with 18 bases between. The CDR3 DNA sequence: TGCGCCAGCAGCCAAGATCGGGCTAGCGATATAGCGTTCTTC. It specifies CASSQDRASDIAFF.

The chain is built from TRBV10-3 and TRBJ2-3; 8 nucleotides agree with TRBD2. This CDR3 is 15 amino acids long. CDR1 is ENHRY and CDR2 is SYGVKD in the germline V gene. The trim removed 8 bases at V and 5 bases at J, leaving 12 bases unmatched. The CDR3 loop reads CAISPGGGSGDTQYF. The CDR3, as DNA: TGTGCCATCTCACCGGGAGGGGGTAGCGGAGATACGCAGTATTTT.

The V and J genes are TRBV3-1 (or the pseudogene TRBV3-2) and TRBJ1-4; maybe TRBD1 (5 bases). V shed 1 base and J shed 8 bases, with 11 bases lying between them. Germline CDR1 is LGHDT and CDR2 is YNNKEL (reference sequence). CDR3 size: 14 residues. DNA of the CDR3: TGTGCCAGCAGCCAAGGCAGGGAGGGAGAAAAACTGTTTTTT. Translated: CASSQGREGEKLFF.

This chain links TRBV30 with TRBJ2-3, with TRBD2 matching over 8 bases. The germline V gene has CDR1 GTSNPN and CDR2 SVGIG (reference sequence). V dropped 6 bases and J dropped 0; count of bases not matched to a gene: 5. The CDR3 sequence is 14 residues long. CDR3 in amino acids: CACNSGASTDTQYF. For the CDR3, the DNA is TGTGCCTGCAATAGCGGGGCTAGCACAGATACGCAGTATTTT.

The chain links TRBV3-1 (or the pseudogene TRBV3-2) to TRBJ2-2; 10 nucleotides line up with TRBD2. V shed 2 bases, J shed 5 bases, and the junction held 11 bases outside the gene matches. The CDR3 runs 18 residues. Germline CDR1 and CDR2: LGHDT and YNNKEL (reference sequence). This CDR3 reads CASSQLSGLAGVTGELFF. For the CDR3, the DNA is TGTGCCAGCAGCCAACTTTCTGGGCTAGCGGGAGTAACCGGGGAGCTGTTTTTT.

Only one count was recorded for this clone. This chain joins TRBV7-9 and TRBJ2-5, with 7 bases matching TRBD2. CDR3 length: 16 amino acids. Per germline, CDR1 SEHNR and CDR2 FQNEAQ (reference sequence). J lost 1 base, V lost 4 bases, and 9 bases had no gene match. The CDR3 DNA reads TGTGCCAGCAGCTGGGAGGGAAGCGGGGCCCAAGAGACCCAGTACTTC. Its protein product is CASSWEGSGAQETQYF.

The rearrangement joins TRBV21-1 to TRBJ1-6; the listed D gene, TRBD1, was not tested against the DNA. TRBV21-1 is flagged as a pseudogene. The CDR3 consists of 16 residues. The CDR3 spells CASSTWTGAYNSPLHF. CDR3 DNA: TGTGCCAGCAGCACTTGGACAGGGGCATATAATTCACCCCTCCACTTT.

The chain is built from TRBV28 and TRBJ2-7, with a weak D call TRBD1 (7 bases). The CDR3 has 14 residues. Per germline, CDR1 MDHEN and CDR2 SYDVKM. V lost 7 bases and J lost 3, with 16 bases in between. The CDR3 region has the DNA TGTGCCAGCATCCAGACAGGGAGGAACTACGAGCAGTACTTC. It codes for CASIQTGRNYEQYF.

The chain is built from TRBV6-6 and TRBJ1-1; 8 positions match TRBD1. V shed 5 bases and J 2 bases; nucleotides not matched to a gene: 7. The CDR3 runs 15 residues. Germline V gene sequence: CDR1 MNHNY, CDR2 SVGAGI (reference sequence). The CDR3 spells CASSRGQGLNTEAFF. The CDR3 nucleotides are TGTGCCAGCAGTAGAGGACAGGGCCTAAACACTGAAGCTTTCTTT.

V is TRBV28 and J is TRBJ2-7; TRBD2 agrees at 8 bases. This CDR3 region has 14 residues. Germline V gene lookup returns CDR1 MDHEN and CDR2 SYDVKM. Trimming cost V 2 bases and J 0 bases; bases outside gene matches: 0. CDR3 region: CASSLSGSSYEQYV. CDR3 in DNA: TGTGCCAGCAGTTTAAGCGGGAGCTCCTACGAGCAGTACGTC.

The chain has TRBV11-3 and TRBJ2-3; D not resolved. Germline V gene sequence: CDR1 SGHNT, CDR2 YENEEA. There are 14 residues in the CDR3. Trimming left V 0 bases short and J 2 bases short, with 6 bases between. CDR3 DNA: TGTGCCAGCAGCTTAGATCCGTCCACAGATACGCAGTATTTT. It is translated as CASSLDPSTDTQYF.

The chain uses TRBV30 and TRBJ1-2, with a weak D call TRBD1 (6 bases). The CDR3 totals 15 residues. V gave up 1 base and J gave up 4 bases, with 16 bases separating them. Looked up from germline, CDR1 is GTSNPN and CDR2 is SVGIG (reference sequence). The CDR3 here is CAWSGGHHLGYGYTF. The DNA of the CDR3 is TGTGCCTGGAGTGGGGGACACCACCTCGGCTATGGCTACACCTTC.

This chain joins TRBV19 and TRBJ2-7; 7 positions match TRBD1. The CDR3 covers 12 residues. V shed 10 bases, J shed 3 bases, and the junction held 6 bases outside the gene matches. The V gene's germline CDR1 is LNHDA and CDR2 SQIVND (reference sequence). The chain's CDR3 is CATTTGNYEQYF. CDR3 nucleotides: TGTGCCACGACGACAGGGAACTACGAGCAGTACTTC.

The chain is built from TRBV7-9 and TRBJ1-5; D unclear. V gave up 3 bases and J gave up 3 bases, with 3 bases separating them. This CDR3 has 12 residues. CDR1 and CDR2 from the germline V gene are SEHNR and FQNEAQ (reference sequence). The CDR3 coding sequence is TGTGCCAGCAGCTTTAACAATCAGCCCCAGCATTTT. This gives the protein CASSFNNQPQHF.